The rows below give T cell receptor beta chains drawn from one sample of a study of T cell changes during pregnancy in multiple sclerosis. Data came from immunoSEQ multiplex PCR; TCRdb stores just in-frame clones and leaves some out. The profile shows some 60,000 clones, 80% to 95% of them singletons. The material sequenced was peripheral blood, taken in the third trimester of pregnancy. These receptors all stem from a female donor in good health, enrolled as a control in a pregnancy study. Both conserved end residues are part of each CDR3. Fields, in order: J gene, V gene, D gene, clone size, CDR3 DNA, CDR3 protein. A D gene is named only where the DNA matches it firmly. Size tells how often a clone was seen (once, few, many) or the class of an expanded clone, and some rows leave it out.

J gene: TRBJ2-2
V gene: TRBV4-2
D gene: NA
clone size: NA
CDR3 DNA: TGTGCCAGCAGCGGGACTCCTTTCACCGGGGAGCTGTTTTTT
CDR3 protein: CASSGTPFTGELFF

J gene: TRBJ1-3
V gene: TRBV28
D gene: NA
clone size: NA
CDR3 DNA: TGTGCCAGCAGTTTCGGGACAATCCGTGGAAACACCATATATTTT
CDR3 protein: CASSFGTIRGNTIYF

J gene: TRBJ2-7
V gene: TRBV19
D gene: TRBD1
clone size: NA
CDR3 DNA: TGTGCCGGTACCGGGACAGAGTCCTACGAGCAGTACTTC
CDR3 protein: CAGTGTESYEQYF

J gene: TRBJ2-3
V gene: TRBV4-1
D gene: NA
clone size: NA
CDR3 DNA: TGCGCCAGCACCGGCTCGTTTGGCGGATGGGGCTCTAGCACAGATACGCAGTATTTT
CDR3 protein: CASTGSFGGWGSSTDTQYF

J gene: TRBJ2-4
V gene: TRBV5-1
D gene: TRBD2
clone size: NA
CDR3 DNA: TGCGCCAGCAGCTCGGGGGGTAGCGCCAACATTCAGTACTTC
CDR3 protein: CASSSGGSANIQYF

J gene: TRBJ2-1
V gene: TRBV7-7
D gene: NA
clone size: NA
CDR3 DNA: TGTGCCAGCAGCTTCCGCCGGGGTTCGAACAATGAGCAGTTCTTC
CDR3 protein: CASSFRRGSNNEQFF

J gene: TRBJ2-3
V gene: TRBV19
D gene: NA
clone size: NA
CDR3 DNA: TGTGCCAGTAGTACTGGGGTGGGAGACAGGTGGTATTTT
CDR3 protein: CASSTGVGDRWYF

J gene: TRBJ2-3
V gene: TRBV15
D gene: TRBD2
clone size: NA
CDR3 DNA: TGTGCCACCAGCAGGTACGGGACTAGCGACCACACAGATACGCAGTATTTT
CDR3 protein: CATSRYGTSDHTDTQYF

J gene: TRBJ2-5
V gene: TRBV19
D gene: TRBD2
clone size: NA
CDR3 DNA: TGTGCCAGTAGTTCCCGACTAGCGGGGTACCAAGAGACCCAGTACTTC
CDR3 protein: CASSSRLAGYQETQYF

J gene: TRBJ2-7
V gene: TRBV5-6
D gene: NA
clone size: NA
CDR3 DNA: TGTGCCAGCAGCTTCGACAGAGCCTACGAGCAGTACTTC
CDR3 protein: CASSFDRAYEQYF

J gene: TRBJ2-2
V gene: TRBV7-9
D gene: TRBD1
clone size: NA
CDR3 DNA: TGTGCCAGCAGCTCGGGAACAGGGGAGAACACCGGGGAGCTGTTTTTT
CDR3 protein: CASSSGTGENTGELFF

J gene: TRBJ2-1
V gene: TRBV4-1
D gene: TRBD2
clone size: NA
CDR3 DNA: TGCGCCAGCAGCCAAGTAGGACTAGCGGACTACAATGAGCAGTTCTTC
CDR3 protein: CASSQVGLADYNEQFF

J gene: TRBJ1-5
V gene: TRBV25-1
D gene: TRBD1
clone size: NA
CDR3 DNA: TGTGCCAGCAGTGAGTCCGGGACAGGGATGGGTCAGCCCCAGCATTTT
CDR3 protein: CASSESGTGMGQPQHF

J gene: TRBJ1-1
V gene: TRBV7-9
D gene: TRBD1
clone size: few
CDR3 DNA: TGTGCCAGCAGCCCGGGACAGGGTTGGATTGAAGCTTTCTTT
CDR3 protein: CASSPGQGWIEAFF

J gene: TRBJ1-3
V gene: TRBV12-5
D gene: NA
clone size: NA
CDR3 DNA: TGTGCTAGTGGTTTGTCACCGGGTGGAAACACCATATATTTT
CDR3 protein: CASGLSPGGNTIYF

J gene: TRBJ2-5
V gene: TRBV19
D gene: TRBD2
clone size: NA
CDR3 DNA: TGTGCCAGTAGTATAGGGGGAGGGAAAGAGACCCAGTACTTC
CDR3 protein: CASSIGGGKETQYF

J gene: TRBJ2-5
V gene: TRBV2
D gene: NA
clone size: NA
CDR3 DNA: TGTGCCAGCAGTGGTTCAGGGATGGAGACCCAGTACTTC
CDR3 protein: CASSGSGMETQYF

J gene: TRBJ1-3
V gene: TRBV19
D gene: NA
clone size: NA
CDR3 DNA: TGTGCCAGTCTCGCCGGGACCGCGGGAGGAAACACCATATATTTT
CDR3 protein: CASLAGTAGGNTIYF

J gene: TRBJ2-2
V gene: TRBV5-4
D gene: NA
clone size: NA
CDR3 DNA: TGTGCCACCACCCGAACCCTAGAGCGGCTGAACACCGGGGAGCTGTTTTTT
CDR3 protein: CATTRTLERLNTGELFF

J gene: TRBJ2-3
V gene: TRBV7-9
D gene: TRBD2
clone size: NA
CDR3 DNA: TGTGCCAGCAGCTTGGGACTAGCGGGAGATACGCAGTATTTT
CDR3 protein: CASSLGLAGDTQYF

J gene: TRBJ2-2
V gene: TRBV6-1
D gene: NA
clone size: NA
CDR3 DNA: TGTGCCAGCAGTGGTCTAACCGGGGAGCTGTTTTTT
CDR3 protein: CASSGLTGELFF

J gene: TRBJ2-3
V gene: TRBV7-9
D gene: TRBD1
clone size: NA
CDR3 DNA: TGTGCCAGCAGCTTAGGACAGGGGGCGTCCGATACGCAGTATTTT
CDR3 protein: CASSLGQGASDTQYF

J gene: TRBJ2-6
V gene: TRBV7-6
D gene: NA
clone size: NA
CDR3 DNA: TGTGCCAGCAGCTTCACAGACTCTGGGGCCAACGTCCTGACTTTC
CDR3 protein: CASSFTDSGANVLTF

J gene: TRBJ2-5
V gene: TRBV7-9
D gene: TRBD1
clone size: NA
CDR3 DNA: TGTGCCAGCAGCTCTTTAAACAGGGGGACCCAAGAGACCCAGTACTTC
CDR3 protein: CASSSLNRGTQETQYF

J gene: TRBJ1-4
V gene: TRBV7-2
D gene: NA
clone size: NA
CDR3 DNA: TGTGCCAGCAGCCCCCAGGGAGGTAGTTGGAAAAAACTGTTTTTT
CDR3 protein: CASSPQGGSWKKLFF

J gene: TRBJ2-7
V gene: TRBV5-6
D gene: TRBD1
clone size: NA
CDR3 DNA: TGTGCCAGCAGCCGAAAGGGACAGGGTCATTCCTACGAGCAGTACTTC
CDR3 protein: CASSRKGQGHSYEQYF

J gene: TRBJ1-1
V gene: TRBV2
D gene: TRBD1
clone size: NA
CDR3 DNA: TGTGCCAGCAGGGACAGGGTGAACACTGAAGCTTTCTTT
CDR3 protein: CASRDRVNTEAFF

J gene: TRBJ1-2
V gene: TRBV6-5
D gene: TRBD1
clone size: NA
CDR3 DNA: TGTGCCAGCAGGCCCGACAGGGGGCCGGGTGGCTACACCTTC
CDR3 protein: CASRPDRGPGGYTF

J gene: TRBJ1-2
V gene: TRBV29-1
D gene: TRBD1
clone size: NA
CDR3 DNA: TGCAGCGTTGAAGATCGCACCGGGACAGAATATGGCTACACCTTC
CDR3 protein: CSVEDRTGTEYGYTF

J gene: TRBJ1-5
V gene: TRBV6-5
D gene: NA
clone size: NA
CDR3 DNA: TGTGCCAGCAGTTACGAGGGAAATCAGCCCCAGCATTTT
CDR3 protein: CASSYEGNQPQHF

J gene: TRBJ2-7
V gene: TRBV7-8
D gene: TRBD2
clone size: once
CDR3 DNA: TGTGCCAGCAGCGTTGTACTAGCGGGGTTTACCTACGAGCAGTACTTC
CDR3 protein: CASSVVLAGFTYEQYF

J gene: TRBJ1-5
V gene: TRBV6-1
D gene: NA
clone size: NA
CDR3 DNA: TGTGCCAGCAGGACTATGGACGCCTACAATCAGCCCCAGCATTTT
CDR3 protein: CASRTMDAYNQPQHF

J gene: TRBJ2-3
V gene: TRBV2
D gene: NA
clone size: NA
CDR3 DNA: TGTGCCAGCAGCCCTTACGGAGATACGCAGTATTTT
CDR3 protein: CASSPYGDTQYF

J gene: TRBJ2-1
V gene: TRBV9
D gene: TRBD2
clone size: NA
CDR3 DNA: TGTGCCAGCAGCGTAGAAGGGATTAGCGGGGGAAAGGGCTCCTACAATGAGCAGTTCTTC
CDR3 protein: CASSVEGISGGKGSYNEQFF

J gene: TRBJ1-3
V gene: TRBV28
D gene: TRBD1
clone size: NA
CDR3 DNA: TGTGCCAGCAGGCCAGGGGGAATCGCTGGAAACACCATATATTTT
CDR3 protein: CASRPGGIAGNTIYF

J gene: TRBJ2-4
V gene: TRBV4-3
D gene: TRBD2
clone size: NA
CDR3 DNA: TGCGCCAGCAGCCAAGAAGTTGGACTAGCGGGAGTGGCCAAAAACATTCAGTACTTC
CDR3 protein: CASSQEVGLAGVAKNIQYF

J gene: TRBJ1-3
V gene: TRBV7-2
D gene: NA
clone size: NA
CDR3 DNA: TGTGCCAGCAGCTCCACCGTCAGCTCTGGAAACACCATATATTTT
CDR3 protein: CASSSTVSSGNTIYF

J gene: TRBJ2-1
V gene: TRBV28
D gene: NA
clone size: NA
CDR3 DNA: TGTGCCAGCAGCTCCCCTAGGCCAAAATTGAACAATGAGCAGTTCTTC
CDR3 protein: CASSSPRPKLNNEQFF

J gene: TRBJ1-5
V gene: TRBV28
D gene: TRBD1
clone size: NA
CDR3 DNA: TGTGCCAGCAGACGACCAGGGGGCGGCAATCAGCCCCAGCATTTT
CDR3 protein: CASRRPGGGNQPQHF

J gene: TRBJ2-3
V gene: TRBV11-3
D gene: NA
clone size: NA
CDR3 DNA: TGTGCCAGCAGCTCCGAGGTTGGGGATACGCAGTATTTT
CDR3 protein: CASSSEVGDTQYF

J gene: TRBJ2-7
V gene: TRBV11-2
D gene: TRBD2
clone size: NA
CDR3 DNA: TGTGCCAGCAGGGCAACTGCCGGGGGGGCAAGCTACGAGCAGTACTTC
CDR3 protein: CASRATAGGASYEQYF

J gene: TRBJ2-3
V gene: TRBV5-4
D gene: TRBD1
clone size: NA
CDR3 DNA: TGTGCCAGCAGCACGGGACAGTCCCCCTTATTCTTTAGCACAGATACGCAGTATTTT
CDR3 protein: CASSTGQSPLFFSTDTQYF

J gene: TRBJ2-2
V gene: TRBV9
D gene: NA
clone size: NA
CDR3 DNA: TGTGCCAGCAGCTCTTCTAGCGCCGGGGAGCTGTTTTTT
CDR3 protein: CASSSSSAGELFF

J gene: TRBJ2-1
V gene: TRBV29-1
D gene: NA
clone size: NA
CDR3 DNA: TGCAGCGTCCAGTGGGGCTACGCCGGTGAGCAGTTCTTC
CDR3 protein: CSVQWGYAGEQFF

J gene: TRBJ2-3
V gene: TRBV20-1
D gene: TRBD2
clone size: NA
CDR3 DNA: TGCGGCACTAGCGTAACAGATACGCAGTATTTT
CDR3 protein: CGTSVTDTQYF

J gene: TRBJ1-1
V gene: TRBV25-1
D gene: TRBD1
clone size: NA
CDR3 DNA: TGTGCCAGCTCTACACGAGAAGGACAGGGTGAAGCTTTCTTT
CDR3 protein: CASSTREGQGEAFF

J gene: TRBJ1-6
V gene: TRBV5-1
D gene: TRBD1
clone size: NA
CDR3 DNA: TGCGCCAGCAGCCTGGGACAGGCCGGATCACCCCTCCACTTT
CDR3 protein: CASSLGQAGSPLHF

J gene: TRBJ2-5
V gene: TRBV9
D gene: NA
clone size: NA
CDR3 DNA: TGTGCCAGCAGCCTCCAGGGGGGAGAGACCCAGTACTTC
CDR3 protein: CASSLQGGETQYF

J gene: TRBJ1-4
V gene: TRBV16
D gene: NA
clone size: NA
CDR3 DNA: TGTGCCAGCAGCCCGCAGGGAGGCAGACTGTTTTTT
CDR3 protein: CASSPQGGRLFF

J gene: TRBJ1-1
V gene: TRBV29-1
D gene: TRBD1
clone size: NA
CDR3 DNA: TGCAGCGTTGGGACAGGGTATGGGGACACTGAAGCTTTCTTT
CDR3 protein: CSVGTGYGDTEAFF

J gene: TRBJ1-3
V gene: TRBV19
D gene: TRBD1
clone size: once
CDR3 DNA: TGTGCCAGTACTACGGACAGGGGCCCTGGAAACACCATATATTTT
CDR3 protein: CASTTDRGPGNTIYF

J gene: TRBJ2-4
V gene: TRBV6-1
D gene: NA
clone size: NA
CDR3 DNA: TGTGCCAGCAGCCCCACGAGGGACATTCAGTACTTC
CDR3 protein: CASSPTRDIQYF

J gene: TRBJ1-2
V gene: TRBV2
D gene: NA
clone size: NA
CDR3 DNA: TGTGCCAGCAGTGAGAATATGGGCGACTATGGCTACACCTTC
CDR3 protein: CASSENMGDYGYTF

J gene: TRBJ2-7
V gene: TRBV11-2
D gene: TRBD2
clone size: NA
CDR3 DNA: TGTGCCAGCAGCTTAGCGGGAGGCGAGCAGTACTTC
CDR3 protein: CASSLAGGEQYF